This T cell receptor beta chain is drawn from a study of blood T cell repertoires in COVID-19. As for the study in general: Samples taken during acute and convalescent COVID-19 were collected in the United States, Italy and Spain.

Sequenced by immunoSEQ multiplex PCR; TCRdb stores in-frame clones only, minus some. The top ten clones hold approximately 2.9% of a sample with some 270,000 clones, approximately 90% of them seen once. Adults between about 18 and 95 years of age took part from 20 to 25 US areas. Cohort allocation depended upon clinical history that participants reported. Sequenced input: PBMCs or T cells enriched from blood (not recorded which). This TCR came from a man aged 35-49 years who had been exposed to COVID-19.

The CDR3 DNA follows: TGTGCCAGCACCCTAGCCCTGAGCACAGATACGCAGTATTTT. It codes for CASTLALSTDTQYF. The chain carries TRBV11-2 and TRBJ2-3; perhaps TRBD2 as D (5 bases). Germline V gives CDR1 SGHAT, CDR2 FQNNGV. The CDR3 has 14 residues. V was shortened by 7 bases and J by 0 bases, with 11 bases between the two germline ends.